These 29 T cell receptor beta chains were sequenced from one sample in a study of CD8+ T cells in alopecia areata. The treatment is: oral pan-JAK inhibitor, 5-10 mg twice daily. Extraction of RNA preceded its reverse transcription into cDNA, which served as the sequencing template. Only in-frame clones appear in the TCRdb table, and some are missing; sequencing was by immunoSEQ multiplex PCR. The sample holds about 140,000 clones; 82% are singletons and the top ten take around 25%. Sequenced material: CD8+ T cells sorted from blood, taken at week 4, from a patient treated with tofacitinib. The receptors originated from a human donor with alopecia areata.

The J gene is TRBJ1-1, the V gene TRBV4-2; no reliable D call. CDR1 and CDR2 (germline): LGHNA, YNFKEQ. This CDR3 is built from 15 residues. Trimming removed 0 bases at V and 3 bases at J, with 11 bases between. The CDR3: CASSQDLSIYTEAFF. CDR3 nucleotide sequence: TGTGCCAGCAGCCAAGATCTCAGTATCTACACTGAAGCTTTCTTT.

The sample holds a few counts of this clone. The chain carries TRBV6-5 and TRBJ2-2; no reliable D call. The CDR3 contains 15 residues. V was pared by 6 bases and J by 0 bases, with 11 bases between. The germline V gene encodes CDR1 MNHEY and CDR2 SVGAGI. The CDR3: CASSPGHANTGELFF. The CDR3 nucleotides read TGTGCCAGCAGCCCAGGCCACGCGAACACCGGGGAGCTGTTTTTT.

The chain employs TRBV13 and TRBJ1-1, with a tentative D call TRBD1 (5 bases). V shed 2 bases and J shed 2 bases, with 9 bases lying between them. The germline CDR1 and CDR2 sequences are PRHDT and FYEKMQ (reference sequence). This CDR3 is built from 14 residues. CDR3: CASSLRGDNTEAFF. CDR3 DNA sequence: TGTGCCAGCAGCTTAAGAGGGGACAACACTGAAGCTTTCTTT.

This chain connects TRBV4-1 to TRBJ1-4, with D unclear. Trimming removed 1 base at V and 0 bases at J, with 6 bases between. The CDR3 loop spans 15 amino acids. The germline gives CDR1 MGHRA, CDR2 YSYEKL. The CDR3 loop reads CASSQVDTTNEKLFF. CDR3 sequence (DNA): TGCGCCAGCAGCCAAGTGGATACAACTAATGAAAAACTGTTTTTT.

The rearrangement links TRBV27 to TRBJ2-5, with 8 bases aligning to TRBD1. Per the germline V gene, CDR1 is MNHEY and CDR2 is SMNVEV (reference sequence). V shed 6 bases and J 0 bases; nucleotides not matched to a gene: 6. There are 15 residues in the CDR3. The DNA of the CDR3 is TGTGCCAGCAGGAGGACAGGGAGATACCAAGAGACCCAGTACTTC. It translates to CASRRTGRYQETQYF.

This chain uses TRBV2 with TRBJ1-2, with unresolved D. Germline V lookup: CDR1 SNHLY, CDR2 FYNNEI. There are 14 residues in the CDR3. The germline V and J ends were trimmed by 3 bases and 3 bases, with 11 bases remaining between them. CDR3 amino acids: CASSDGGYDYGYTF. The CDR3 DNA follows: TGTGCCAGCAGTGATGGTGGCTACGACTATGGCTACACCTTC.

This clone was detected once. The chain combines TRBV27 with TRBJ1-4; weak D call: TRBD1 (5 bases). This CDR3 has 14 residues. Trimming cost V 7 bases and J 8 bases, with 17 bases left between them. Germline V lookup: CDR1 MNHEY, CDR2 SMNVEV (reference sequence). This CDR3 is CASKTGSRGEKLFF. CDR3 bases: TGTGCCAGCAAAACAGGATCCCGGGGGGAAAAACTGTTTTTT.

This rearrangement joins TRBV19 to TRBJ2-7; TRBD1 agrees at 9 bases. Germline V gene sequence: CDR1 LNHDA, CDR2 SQIVND (reference sequence). The trim removed 6 bases at V and 4 bases at J, leaving 7 bases unmatched. There are 14 residues in the CDR3. CDR3 nucleotides: TGTGCCAGTAGCGCAGCGGGACAGGGTTACGAGCAGTACTTC. As protein: CASSAAGQGYEQYF.

V usage is TRBV5-1 and J usage is TRBJ2-7; D is ambiguous. Trimming stripped 2 bases from V and 6 bases from J, with 12 bases between. The CDR3 contains 13 residues. CDR1 is SGHRS and CDR2 is YFSETQ in the germline V gene. The CDR3 DNA reads as TGCGCCAGCAGCTTTCGGACGGAGAGCGAGCAGTACTTC. It encodes CASSFRTESEQYF.

As DNA, the CDR3 is TGTGCCAGCAGCAAAGTCCCTCCCTGCGGATTTGAGCAGTTCTTC. Encoded protein: CASSKVPPCGFEQFF. The gene calls are TRBV21-1 and TRBJ2-1; the listed D gene, TRBD2, was not tested against the DNA. TRBV21-1 is tagged as a pseudogene. This CDR3 contains 15 residues.

J is TRBJ1-5 and V is TRBV6-5; no definite D call. Germline loops: CDR1 MNHEY, CDR2 SVGAGI. The ends were cut back, 0 bases at V and 5 bases at J, with 8 bases in the middle. The CDR3 is 14 amino acids. CDR3 sequence: CASSYSGSYQPQHF. The CDR3 region has the DNA TGTGCCAGCAGTTACTCGGGCAGCTATCAGCCCCAGCATTTT.

V gene TRBV29-1 combines with J gene TRBJ2-7; D unclear. Looked up from germline, CDR1 is SQVTM and CDR2 is ANQGSEA. CDR3 length: 12 residues. V shed 8 bases and J shed 3 bases, with 14 bases lying between them. The CDR3 sequence: CSIRVDGYEQYF. CDR3 nucleotide sequence: TGCAGCATCCGAGTCGACGGCTACGAGCAGTACTTC.

The chain carries TRBV6-1 and TRBJ2-7, with D possibly called TRBD1 or TRBD2 (5 bases each). Trimming cost V 6 bases and J 1 base, with 10 bases left between them. The CDR3 is 13 amino acids. The germline V gene has CDR1 MNHNS and CDR2 SASEGT. CDR3 in amino acids: CASRWDGSYEQYF. DNA for the CDR3: TGTGCCAGCAGATGGGACGGATCCTACGAGCAGTACTTC.

The rearrangement links TRBV2 to TRBJ2-3, with 7 bases fitting TRBD1. The germline V gene encodes CDR1 SNHLY and CDR2 FYNNEI. This CDR3 spans 14 amino acids. J was trimmed by 4 bases and V by 6 bases; bases with no gene match: 7. The CDR3 nucleotides are TGTGCCAGCAGCGAGACAGGGTTCGCAGATACGCAGTATTTT. It is translated as CASSETGFADTQYF.

The chain is built from TRBV6-5 and TRBJ2-1; D gene unclear. The CDR3 is 13 residues long. The ends were cut back, 2 bases at V and 9 bases at J, with 11 bases in the middle. Germline CDR1 is MNHEY and CDR2 is SVGAGI. The DNA for the CDR3 is TGTGCCAGCAGTTACACAACTACGGGTGAGCAGTTCTTC. Protein product: CASSYTTTGEQFF.

This clone appeared once. The chain joins TRBV25-1 to TRBJ1-2, with TRBD1 as a possible D gene (5 bases). The V end was cut by 4 bases, the J end by 7 bases, with 16 bases between. The CDR3 has 14 amino acids. The germline V gene has CDR1 MGHDK and CDR2 SYGVNS. The CDR3 loop reads CASSVERGDGGYTF. CDR3 nucleotides: TGTGCCAGCAGTGTCGAGAGGGGCGACGGTGGCTACACCTTC.

The chain combines TRBV4-1 with TRBJ1-1; possible D gene TRBD1, 5 bases. The ends were cut back, 5 bases at V and 0 bases at J, with 10 bases in the middle. This CDR3 contains 14 residues. Germline V lookup: CDR1 MGHRA, CDR2 YSYEKL. CDR3 sequence (DNA): TGCGCCAGCAGCGTACGACAGCTGAACACTGAAGCTTTCTTT. Residues: CASSVRQLNTEAFF.

This chain connects TRBV7-9 to TRBJ1-1; D uncertain. V gave up 5 bases and J gave up 3 bases, with 19 bases separating them. The germline V gene encodes CDR1 SEHNR and CDR2 FQNEAQ (reference sequence). There are 16 residues in the CDR3. The CDR3 bases are TGTGCCAGCAGCAGCTACCGGGCTCTGAAGGACACTGAAGCTTTCTTT. This encodes CASSSYRALKDTEAFF.

This chain links TRBV4-3 with TRBJ2-5, with 7 bases that match TRBD2. In germline, CDR1 is LGHNA, CDR2 YSLEER. The length of the CDR3 is 15 residues. The V and J ends lost 4 bases and 1 base, in that order; junction bases with no gene match: 6. As DNA, the CDR3 is TGCGCCAGCAGCCGATACTCGGGGGGCCAAGAGACCCAGTACTTC. Its translation: CASSRYSGGQETQYF.

The genes are TRBV6-5 and TRBJ2-7, with 11 bases identical to TRBD1. Germline V CDR1 and CDR2: MNHEY, SVGAGI. Trimming at V came to 7 bases and at J to 4 bases, leaving 9 bases not matched to a gene. The CDR3 is 15 residues long. The CDR3 is CASTSWDRGWYEQYF. The CDR3 nucleotides read TGTGCCAGCACCTCCTGGGACAGGGGGTGGTACGAGCAGTACTTC.

The genes are TRBV13 and TRBJ2-2; unclear D gene. The CDR3 sequence is 15 residues long. V was shortened by 0 bases and J by 4 bases, with 9 bases between the two germline ends. Germline V CDR1 and CDR2: PRHDT, FYEKMQ (reference sequence). The CDR3 DNA reads as TGTGCCAGCAGCTTAGGTCCCGCGAGCACCGGGGAGCTGTTTTTT. Protein: CASSLGPASTGELFF.

This clone was recorded only once. This chain joins TRBV7-9 and TRBJ2-1; D ambiguous. This CDR3 has 12 residues. V lost 4 bases and J 3 bases, leaving 4 bases between the germline ends. Germline assignment: CDR1 SEHNR and CDR2 FQNEAQ (reference sequence). The CDR3 here is CASSYGYNEQFF. CDR3 bases: TGTGCCAGCAGCTACGGCTACAATGAGCAGTTCTTC. Filled out from reference TRBV7-9 and TRBJ2-1, the complete variable domain reads DTGVSQNPRHKITKRGQNVTFRCDPISEHNRLYWYRQTLGQGPEFLTYFQNEAQLEKSRLLSDRFSAERPKGSFSTLEIQRTEQGDSAMYLCASSYGYNEQFFGPGTRLTVL.

The V and J genes are TRBV27 and TRBJ2-7; D is perhaps TRBD1 or TRBD2 (5 bases each). V lost 0 bases and J lost 2, with 11 bases in between. Germline V gene sequence: CDR1 MNHEY, CDR2 SMNVEV (reference sequence). The CDR3 covers 15 residues. The CDR3 loop is CASSLSGTDTYEQYF. Written as DNA, the CDR3 is TGTGCCAGCAGTTTATCGGGGACGGATACCTACGAGCAGTACTTC.

The V gene is TRBV4-1, the J gene TRBJ2-7; perhaps TRBD1 as D (6 bases). The germline V gene encodes CDR1 MGHRA and CDR2 YSYEKL. This CDR3 contains 15 residues. Trimming stripped 0 bases from V and 0 bases from J, with 9 bases between. CDR3 sequence (DNA): TGCGCCAGCAGCCAAGAACCGGACAGCTCCTACGAGCAGTACTTC. Translating gives CASSQEPDSSYEQYF.

V usage is TRBV27 and J usage is TRBJ2-1; D is uncertain. Trimming took 6 bases from V and 7 from J, leaving 13 bases between them. CDR3 length equals 13 residues. CDR1 is MNHEY, CDR2 SMNVEV, per germline (reference sequence). The CDR3 here is CASRRRGGNEQFF. CDR3 nucleotides: TGTGCCAGCAGACGGCGCGGTGGTAATGAGCAGTTCTTC.

This clone has only a few counts. The rearrangement joins TRBV5-1 to TRBJ2-7; 9 nucleotides match TRBD1. Germline CDR1 reads SGHRS; CDR2 reads YFSETQ. The CDR3 length is 15 residues. Trimming removed 0 bases from V and 5 bases from J; junction bases left unmatched: 6. CDR3 nucleotide sequence: TGCGCCAGCAGCTTGGTAGGGACAGGGTCGAACGAGCAGTACTTC. It encodes CASSLVGTGSNEQYF.

This rearrangement joins TRBV27 to TRBJ2-7; 7 bases line up with TRBD1. Per the germline V gene, CDR1 is MNHEY and CDR2 is SMNVEV (reference sequence). The ends lost 5 bases at V and 3 bases at J; junction bases unmatched: 7. The CDR3 consists of 14 residues. This CDR3 is CASSMGQSGYEQYF. The DNA for the CDR3 is TGTGCCAGCAGTATGGGACAGTCTGGCTACGAGCAGTACTTC.

The rearrangement uses TRBV5-1 and TRBJ2-5, with TRBD2 matching 15 bases. The CDR3 covers 16 residues. The germline CDR1 and CDR2 sequences are SGHRS and YFSETQ. V lost 0 bases, J lost 5 bases, and 2 bases stayed unmatched. CDR3 DNA sequence: TGCGCCAGCAGCTTGGAGGGACTAGCGGGGGGTGAGACCCAGTACTTC. Translation: CASSLEGLAGGETQYF.

This clone was seen just once. J is TRBJ2-7 and V is TRBV5-6, with D hard to call. The germline CDR1 and CDR2 sequences are SGHDT and YYEEEE. Trimming cost V 5 bases and J 2 bases, with 11 bases left between them. The CDR3 spans 13 residues. The CDR3 is CASSPATPYEQYF. The CDR3 DNA is TGTGCCAGCAGTCCAGCGACCCCCTACGAGCAGTACTTC.